This T cell receptor (beta chain) emerged from a study of blood T cell repertoires in COVID-19. The wider study: The study drew acute and convalescent COVID-19 samples from the United States, Italy and Spain.

How the authors handled the data: Estimates of nucleated cell counts were drawn from the amplification of reference gene primers. Method: immunoSEQ multiplex PCR; TCRdb's copy keeps in-frame clones and lacks some. From that table come the V and J calls and clone size; the DNA was used to work out D and trimming. The data show about 300,000 clones, with approximately 89% seen just once and about 2% held by the top ten. Seattle-derived patients entered the study during active infection and were followed longitudinally. The ends were cut back, 2 bases at V and 10 bases at J, with 7 bases in the middle. The CDR3 length is 11 residues. CDR1 and CDR2 (germline): SGHKS, YYEKEE (reference sequence).

V is TRBV5-5 and J is TRBJ2-1; D unresolved. The sample comprised peripheral blood. The sequence derives from a woman aged 30 to 39 with COVID-19, enrolled during active disease. The CDR3 region has the DNA TGTGCCAGCAGCTTCCGGAGCGAGCAGTTCTTC. This sequence encodes CASSFRSEQFF. The whole variable domain, remainder taken from reference TRBV5-5 and TRBJ2-1, is DAGVTQSPTHLIKTRGQQVTLRCSPISGHKSVSWYQQVLGQGPQFIFQYYEKEERGRGNFPDRFSARQFPNYSSELNVNALLLGDSALYLCASSFRSEQFFGPGTRLTVL.